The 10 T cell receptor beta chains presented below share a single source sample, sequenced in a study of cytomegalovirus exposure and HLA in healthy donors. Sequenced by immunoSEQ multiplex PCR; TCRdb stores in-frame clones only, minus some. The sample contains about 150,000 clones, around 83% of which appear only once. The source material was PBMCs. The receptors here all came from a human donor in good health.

The CDR3 region has the DNA TGTGCCAGCAGCTTAGCGCGGGAAGCTTTCTTT. Protein sequence: CASSLAREAFF. This rearrangement joins TRBV7-9 to TRBJ1-1, with unresolved D. V was cut by 0 bases and J by 8 bases, with 4 bases left in between. There are 11 residues in the CDR3. The V gene's germline CDR1 is SEHNR and CDR2 FQNEAQ (reference sequence).

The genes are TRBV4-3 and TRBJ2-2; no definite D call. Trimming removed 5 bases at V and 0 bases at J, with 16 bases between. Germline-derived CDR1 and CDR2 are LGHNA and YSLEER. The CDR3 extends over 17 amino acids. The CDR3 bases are TGCGCCAGCAGCTCGCAACCCCCTTCTACGAACACCGGGGAGCTGTTTTTT. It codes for CASSSQPPSTNTGELFF.

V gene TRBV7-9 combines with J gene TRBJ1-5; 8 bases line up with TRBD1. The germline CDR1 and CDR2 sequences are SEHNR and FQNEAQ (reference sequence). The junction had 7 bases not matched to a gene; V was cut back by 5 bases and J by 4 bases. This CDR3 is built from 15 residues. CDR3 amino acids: CASSRNDRGNQPQHF. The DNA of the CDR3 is TGTGCCAGCAGCAGAAACGACAGGGGTAATCAGCCCCAGCATTTT.

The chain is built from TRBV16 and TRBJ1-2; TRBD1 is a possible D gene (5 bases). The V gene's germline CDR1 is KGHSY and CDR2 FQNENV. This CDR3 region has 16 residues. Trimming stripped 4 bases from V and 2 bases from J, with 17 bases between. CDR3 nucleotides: TGTGCCAGCAGCCCATTCGCCCCAGGGTTGAACTATGGCTACACCTTC. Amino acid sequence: CASSPFAPGLNYGYTF.

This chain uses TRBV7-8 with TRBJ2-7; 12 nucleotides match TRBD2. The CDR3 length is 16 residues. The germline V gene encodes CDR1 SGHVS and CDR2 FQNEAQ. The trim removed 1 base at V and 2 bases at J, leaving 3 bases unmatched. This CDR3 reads CASSLETSGRPYEQYF. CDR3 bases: TGTGCCAGCAGCTTAGAGACTAGCGGGAGACCCTACGAGCAGTACTTC. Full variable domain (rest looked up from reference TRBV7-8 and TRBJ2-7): GAGVSQSPRYKVAKRGQDVALRCDPISGHVSLFWYQQALGQGPEFLTYFQNEAQLDKSGLPSDRFFAERPEGSVSTLKIQRTQQEDSAVYLCASSLETSGRPYEQYFGPGTRLTVT.

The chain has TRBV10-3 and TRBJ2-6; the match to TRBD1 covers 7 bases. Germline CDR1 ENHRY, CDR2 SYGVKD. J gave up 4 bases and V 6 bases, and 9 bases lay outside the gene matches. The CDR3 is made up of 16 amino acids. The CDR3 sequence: CAISQTGKEGANVLTF. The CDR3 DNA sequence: TGTGCCATCAGCCAGACAGGGAAGGAAGGGGCCAACGTCCTGACTTTC.

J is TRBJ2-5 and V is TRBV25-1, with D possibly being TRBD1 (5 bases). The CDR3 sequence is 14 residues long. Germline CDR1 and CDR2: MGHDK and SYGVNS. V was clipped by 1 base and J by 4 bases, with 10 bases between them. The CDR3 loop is CASSESQGRETQYF. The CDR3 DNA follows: TGTGCCAGCAGTGAATCCCAGGGTAGAGAGACCCAGTACTTC.

The CDR3 region has the DNA TGTGCCAGCACCCCTTTGAGCGGGGGGAACTACAATGAGCAGTTCTTC. This codes for CASTPLSGGNYNEQFF. The genes are TRBV27 and TRBJ2-1; TRBD2 aligns across 9 bases. CDR3 length: 16 amino acids. V was pared by 7 bases and J by 3 bases, with 10 bases of the junction left unmatched. The germline CDR1 and CDR2 sequences are MNHEY and SMNVEV (reference sequence).

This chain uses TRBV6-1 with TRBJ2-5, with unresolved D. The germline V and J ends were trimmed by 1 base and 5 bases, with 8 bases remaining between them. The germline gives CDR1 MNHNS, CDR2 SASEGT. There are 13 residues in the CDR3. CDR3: CASSEDQWETQYF. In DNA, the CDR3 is TGTGCCAGCAGTGAAGATCAGTGGGAGACCCAGTACTTC.

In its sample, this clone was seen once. In nucleotides, the CDR3 is TGCGCCAGCAGTGAGACGGGGAGACTAGTAAATGAGCAGTTCTTC. Translating it yields CASSETGRLVNEQFF. The chain combines TRBV10-2 with TRBJ2-1; TRBD2 might be the D (6 bases). The CDR3 totals 15 residues. CDR1 is WSHSY, CDR2 SAAADI, per germline. Trimming shortened V by 2 bases and J by 7 bases, and 15 bases separated the two germline ends.